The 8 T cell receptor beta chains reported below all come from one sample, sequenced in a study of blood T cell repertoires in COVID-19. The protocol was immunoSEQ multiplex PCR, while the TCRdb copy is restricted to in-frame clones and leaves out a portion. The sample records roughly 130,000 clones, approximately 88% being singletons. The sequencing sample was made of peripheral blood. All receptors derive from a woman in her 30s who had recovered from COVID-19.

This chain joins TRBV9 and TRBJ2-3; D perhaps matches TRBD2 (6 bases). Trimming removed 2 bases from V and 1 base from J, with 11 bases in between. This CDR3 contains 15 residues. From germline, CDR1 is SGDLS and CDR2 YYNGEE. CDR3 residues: CASSVTGGGTDTQYF. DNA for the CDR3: TGTGCCAGCAGCGTCACCGGGGGAGGCACAGATACGCAGTATTTT.

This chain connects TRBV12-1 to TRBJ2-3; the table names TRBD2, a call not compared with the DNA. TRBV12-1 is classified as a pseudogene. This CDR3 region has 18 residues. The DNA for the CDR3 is TGTGCCAGCAGCATTACTGACCGGGGACTAGCGGGAGTGGATACGCAGTATTTT. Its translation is CASSITDRGLAGVDTQYF.

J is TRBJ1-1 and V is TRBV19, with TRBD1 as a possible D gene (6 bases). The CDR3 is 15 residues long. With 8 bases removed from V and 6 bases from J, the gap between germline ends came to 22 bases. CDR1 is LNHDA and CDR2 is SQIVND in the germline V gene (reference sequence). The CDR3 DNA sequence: TGTGCCAGTGGGACCCTGAGGGGGAGTCGGGCTGAAGCTTTCTTT. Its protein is CASGTLRGSRAEAFF.

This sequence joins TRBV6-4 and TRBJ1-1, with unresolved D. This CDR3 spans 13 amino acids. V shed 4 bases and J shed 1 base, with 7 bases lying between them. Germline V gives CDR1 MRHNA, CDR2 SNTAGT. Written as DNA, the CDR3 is TGTGCCAGCAGTGCCGGGAAGAACACTGAAGCTTTCTTT. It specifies CASSAGKNTEAFF.

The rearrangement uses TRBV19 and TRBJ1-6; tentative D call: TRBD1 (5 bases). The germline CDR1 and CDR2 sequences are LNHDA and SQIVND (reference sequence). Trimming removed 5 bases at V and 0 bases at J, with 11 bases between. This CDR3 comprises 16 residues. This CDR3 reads CASSARQSSYNSPLHF. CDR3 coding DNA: TGTGCCAGTAGTGCCCGACAGAGCTCCTATAATTCACCCCTCCACTTT.

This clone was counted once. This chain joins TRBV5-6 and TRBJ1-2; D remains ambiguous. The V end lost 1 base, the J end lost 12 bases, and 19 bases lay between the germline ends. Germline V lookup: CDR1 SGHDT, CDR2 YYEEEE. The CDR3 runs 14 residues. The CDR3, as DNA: TGTGCCAGCAGCTTGTCCCGTGGCCCTCCGATGGACACCTTC. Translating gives CASSLSRGPPMDTF.

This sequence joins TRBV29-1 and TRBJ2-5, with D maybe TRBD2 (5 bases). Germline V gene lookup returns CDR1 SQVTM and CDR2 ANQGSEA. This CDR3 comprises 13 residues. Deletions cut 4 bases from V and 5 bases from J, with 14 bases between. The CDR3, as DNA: TGCAGCGTTGTGAGGGCAGCCAGTGAGACCCAGTACTTC. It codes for CSVVRAASETQYF.

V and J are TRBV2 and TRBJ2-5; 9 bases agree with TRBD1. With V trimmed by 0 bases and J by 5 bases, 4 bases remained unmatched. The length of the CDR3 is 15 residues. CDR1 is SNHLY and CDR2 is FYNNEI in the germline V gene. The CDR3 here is CASSEAGTGSETQYF. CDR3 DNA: TGTGCCAGCAGTGAAGCAGGGACAGGGAGCGAGACCCAGTACTTC.